This T cell receptor beta chain was profiled in a study of blood T cell repertoires in COVID-19. Study-wide background: Samples came from the United States, Italy and Spain, spanning acute and convalescent COVID-19. T cells, B-cell-depleted T cells, or PBMCs provided the cDNA or gDNA that served as material.

In the source study's methods: Amplification of reference gene primers provided the estimated nucleated cell counts. Clones were sequenced by immunoSEQ multiplex PCR, and TCRdb holds only the in-frame ones, with some missing. The V and J calls and clone size are taken from that table; D and trimming were inferred from the DNA. The data contain some 170,000 clones, roughly 90% of them seen just once; the ten biggest clones take up roughly a sixth. V was clipped by 0 bases and J by 0 bases, with 12 bases between them. The CDR3 sequence is 17 residues long. CDR1 and CDR2 from the germline V gene are SGHNT and YENEEA.

Sequencing was performed on peripheral blood. The chain has TRBV11-3 and TRBJ1-5; no firm D call. The sequence was collected from a man aged 55 to 70 with active or convalescent COVID-19. The CDR3 reads CASSLDFRFYSNQPQHF. CDR3 in DNA: TGTGCCAGCAGCTTAGATTTCAGGTTTTATAGCAATCAGCCCCAGCATTTT.